This T cell receptor (beta chain) was observed in a study of CD8+CD57+ T cells in acquired aplastic anemia. CDR1 and CDR2 (germline): LNHDA, SQIVND (reference sequence). The CDR3 runs to 15 residues. Trimming took 5 bases from V and 1 from J; bases not matched to a gene: 1. Both TCR beta VDJ combination and CDR3 sequence profiling were carried out. Genomic DNA was the template for this profiling. TCRdb re-called the reads through MiXCR, storing one row per CDR3 protein. The sample has some 200,000 distinct CDR3 sequences; roughly half are singletons. Sequencing was done on patients that had shown CD8+CD57+ cell expansion by flow cytometry. Patient blood was sampled before any therapy had been received.

V usage is TRBV19 and J usage is TRBJ2-6; 8 nucleotides match TRBD1. The sample taken for sequencing was sorted CD4+, CD8+, or CD8+CD57+ T cells (not recorded which) from PBMCs. The source is a human donor with aplastic anemia. The CDR3 is CASSRQGSGANVLTF. CDR3 nucleotide sequence: TGTGCCAGTAGTCGACAGGGGTCTGGGGCCAACGTCCTGACTTTC.